The 5 T cell receptor beta chains below were found in one sample sequenced in a study of OX40 agonist ivuxolimab in advanced cancers. TCRdb's copy holds only in-frame clones and misses some; the assay was immunoSEQ multiplex PCR. The table lists under 15,000 clones, approximately 76% of them singletons. Source: CD4+ or CD8+ T cells sorted from blood, taken in a trial of the OX40 agonist ivuxolimab. The source of these receptors is an adult with an advanced solid tumor such as melanoma, head and neck, liver or kidney cancer.

This clone was detected only a few times. The chain recombines TRBV9 with TRBJ2-5; D possibly matches TRBD1 or TRBD2 (5 bases each). Per germline, CDR1 SGDLS and CDR2 YYNGEE. The CDR3 length is 15 residues. Between the trimmed V and J ends, which lost 0 bases and 5 bases, there was a span of 14 bases. The CDR3 protein is CASSVAGQRRETQYF. Here the CDR3 DNA reads TGTGCCAGCAGCGTAGCGGGGCAGCGGAGGGAGACCCAGTACTTC. Full variable domain (outside the CDR3, taken from reference TRBV9 and TRBJ2-5): DSGVTQTPKHLITATGQRVTLRCSPRSGDLSVYWYQQSLDQGLQFLIQYYNGEERAKGNILERFSAQQFPDLHSELNLSSLELGDSALYFCASSVAGQRRETQYFGPGTRLLVL.

There are a few counts of this clone. This chain connects TRBV29-1 to TRBJ2-1; the match to TRBD1 covers 8 bases. The CDR3 spans 16 residues. V trimming: 3 bases; J trimming: 0 bases; junction bases outside the gene matches: 7. CDR1 is SQVTM and CDR2 is ANQGSEA in the germline V gene. CDR3: CSVEGQVPSSYNEQFF. The CDR3, as DNA: TGCAGCGTTGAGGGACAGGTGCCGAGCTCCTACAATGAGCAGTTCTTC.

The rearrangement links TRBV5-4 to TRBJ2-3; 9 positions agree with TRBD1. The CDR3 runs to 15 residues. Germline V gene data show CDR1 as SGHNT and CDR2 as YYREEE (reference sequence). The V segment lost 4 bases and the J segment 5 bases; nucleotides outside the gene matches: 8. For the CDR3, the DNA is TGTGCCAGCAGCCCTTGGGGACAGGGACAAGATACGCAGTATTTT. Translation: CASSPWGQGQDTQYF.

The CDR3 nucleotides read TGTGCCAGCAGTTTCGACAGGGAGGTTTACTTC. Protein sequence: CASSFDREVYF. The chain is built from TRBV6-5 and TRBJ2-7, with a weak D call TRBD1 (7 bases). Germline V gene data show CDR1 as MNHEY and CDR2 as SVGAGI. V gave up 4 bases and J gave up 13 bases, with 14 bases separating them. The length of the CDR3 is 11 residues.

The chain employs TRBV6-4 and TRBJ2-1; 8 nucleotides match TRBD1. Losses at the gene ends were 0 bases for V and 1 base for J; bases not matched to a gene: 2. The CDR3 is made up of 16 amino acids. Looked up from germline, CDR1 is MRHNA and CDR2 is SNTAGT. The CDR3, as DNA: TGTGCCAGCAGTGACTCGAACAGGGGGTCCTACAATGAGCAGTTCTTC. Amino acids: CASSDSNRGSYNEQFF.